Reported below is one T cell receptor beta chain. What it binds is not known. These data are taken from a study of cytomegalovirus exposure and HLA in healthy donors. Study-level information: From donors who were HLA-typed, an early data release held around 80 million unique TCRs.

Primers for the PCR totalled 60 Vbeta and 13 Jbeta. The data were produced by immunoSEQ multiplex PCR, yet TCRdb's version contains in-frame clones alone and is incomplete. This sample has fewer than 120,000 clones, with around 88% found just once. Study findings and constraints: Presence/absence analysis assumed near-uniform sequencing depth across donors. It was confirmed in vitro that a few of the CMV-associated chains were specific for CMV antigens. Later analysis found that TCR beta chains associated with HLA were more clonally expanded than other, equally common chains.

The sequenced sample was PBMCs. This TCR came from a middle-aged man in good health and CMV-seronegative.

The CDR3 DNA sequence: TGTGCCAGCGGGGTCAGCGGGGGGCCCTCCTACGAGCAGTACTTC. This gives the protein CASGVSGGPSYEQYF. V and J are TRBV25-1 and TRBJ2-7; 9 bases map to TRBD2. The V gene's germline CDR1 is MGHDK and CDR2 SYGVNS. The CDR3 runs 15 residues. The ends lost 8 bases at V and 0 bases at J; junction bases unmatched: 8.